Reported below is one T cell receptor (beta chain). This sample was included in a study of OX40 agonist ivuxolimab in advanced cancers. The CDR3 spans 14 residues. The V gene's germline CDR1 is SGHRS and CDR2 YFSETQ. Trimming stripped 0 bases from V and 8 bases from J, with 11 bases between. Libraries were prepared by immunoSEQ multiplex PCR; TCRdb keeps only in-frame clonotypes and omits some of them. This table has more than 65,000 clones, about 91% appearing once. The source material was CD4+ or CD8+ T cells sorted from blood, sampled in a trial of the OX40 agonist ivuxolimab. This receptor was obtained from an adult with an advanced solid tumor such as melanoma, head and neck, liver or kidney cancer. The chain couples TRBV5-1 to TRBJ1-4; D is ambiguous. CDR3 bases: TGCGCCAGCAGCTTGGAACAGATGGGGGAAAAACTGTTTTTT. Translation gives CASSLEQMGEKLFF.